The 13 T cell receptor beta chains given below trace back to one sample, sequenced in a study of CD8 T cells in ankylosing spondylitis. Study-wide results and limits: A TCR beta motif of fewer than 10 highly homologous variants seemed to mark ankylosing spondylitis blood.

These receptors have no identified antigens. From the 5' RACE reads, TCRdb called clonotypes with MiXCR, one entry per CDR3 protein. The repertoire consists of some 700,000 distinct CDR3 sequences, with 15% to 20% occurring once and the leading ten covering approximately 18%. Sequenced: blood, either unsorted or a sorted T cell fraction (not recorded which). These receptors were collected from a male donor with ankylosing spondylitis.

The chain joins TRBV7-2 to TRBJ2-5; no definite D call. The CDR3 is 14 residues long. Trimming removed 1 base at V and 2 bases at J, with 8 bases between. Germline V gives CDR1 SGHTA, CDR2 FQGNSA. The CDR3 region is CASSLGVIQETQYF. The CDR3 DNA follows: TGTGCCAGCAGCTTAGGGGTGATACAAGAGACCCAGTACTTC.

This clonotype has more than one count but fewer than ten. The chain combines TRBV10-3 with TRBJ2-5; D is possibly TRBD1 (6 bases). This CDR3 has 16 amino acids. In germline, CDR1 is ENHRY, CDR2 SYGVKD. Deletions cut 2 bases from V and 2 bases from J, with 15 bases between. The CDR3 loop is CAISEPGQLVQETQYF. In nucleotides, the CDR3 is TGTGCCATCAGTGAGCCGGGACAACTAGTACAAGAGACCCAGTACTTC.

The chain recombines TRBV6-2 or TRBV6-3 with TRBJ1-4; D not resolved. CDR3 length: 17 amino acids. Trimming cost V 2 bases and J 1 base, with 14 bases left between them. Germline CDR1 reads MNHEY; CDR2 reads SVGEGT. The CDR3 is CASSYSSGVGTNEKLFF. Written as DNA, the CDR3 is TGTGCCAGCAGTTACAGTAGCGGGGTCGGAACTAATGAAAAACTGTTTTTT.

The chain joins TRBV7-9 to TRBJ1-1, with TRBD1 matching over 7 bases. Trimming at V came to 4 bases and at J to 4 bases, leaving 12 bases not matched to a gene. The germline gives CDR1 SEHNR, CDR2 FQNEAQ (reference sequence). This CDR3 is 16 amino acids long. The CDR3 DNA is TGTGCCAGCAGCTCCCGGGACAGCCGGTCGTTCACTGAAGCTTTCTTT. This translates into CASSSRDSRSFTEAFF.

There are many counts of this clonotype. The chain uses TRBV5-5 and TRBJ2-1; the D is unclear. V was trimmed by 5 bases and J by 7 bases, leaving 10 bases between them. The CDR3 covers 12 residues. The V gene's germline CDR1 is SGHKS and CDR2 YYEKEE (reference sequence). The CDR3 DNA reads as TGTGCCAGCAGGACAATTGGAAATGAGCAGTTCTTC. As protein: CASRTIGNEQFF.

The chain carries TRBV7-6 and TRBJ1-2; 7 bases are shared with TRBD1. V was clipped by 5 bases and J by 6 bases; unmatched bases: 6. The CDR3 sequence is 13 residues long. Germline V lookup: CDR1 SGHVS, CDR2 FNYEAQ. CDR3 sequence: CASSLYGTDGYTF. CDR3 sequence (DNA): TGTGCCAGCAGCCTTTACGGGACAGATGGCTACACCTTC.

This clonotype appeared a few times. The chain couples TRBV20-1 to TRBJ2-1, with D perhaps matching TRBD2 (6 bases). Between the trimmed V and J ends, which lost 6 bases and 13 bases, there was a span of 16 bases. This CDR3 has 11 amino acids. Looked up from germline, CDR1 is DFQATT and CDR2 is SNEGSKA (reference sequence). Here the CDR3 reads CSATPGTRQFF. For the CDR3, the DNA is TGCAGTGCCACACCCGGGACTCGACAGTTCTTC.

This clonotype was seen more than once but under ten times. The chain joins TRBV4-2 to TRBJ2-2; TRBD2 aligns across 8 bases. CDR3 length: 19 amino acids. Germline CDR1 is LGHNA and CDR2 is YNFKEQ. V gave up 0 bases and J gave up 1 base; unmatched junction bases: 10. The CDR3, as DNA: TGTGCCAGCAGCCAAGATCCCGCTGGGGCGGGGGGGAACACCGGGGAGCTGTTTTTT. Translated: CASSQDPAGAGGNTGELFF.

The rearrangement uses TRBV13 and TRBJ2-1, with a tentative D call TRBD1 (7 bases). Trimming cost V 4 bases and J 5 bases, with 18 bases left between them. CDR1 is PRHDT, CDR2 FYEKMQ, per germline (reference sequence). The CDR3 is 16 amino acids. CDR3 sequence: CASSSPAGQSDNEQFF. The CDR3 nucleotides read TGTGCCAGCAGCTCTCCTGCGGGACAGAGCGACAATGAGCAGTTCTTC.

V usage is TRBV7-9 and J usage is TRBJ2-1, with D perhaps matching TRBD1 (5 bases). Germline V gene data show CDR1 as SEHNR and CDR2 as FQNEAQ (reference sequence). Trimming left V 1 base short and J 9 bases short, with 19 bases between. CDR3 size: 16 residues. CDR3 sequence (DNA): TGTGCCAGCAGCTTAGGTAGTGCAGGGCTCTTCAGTGAGCAGTTCTTC. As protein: CASSLGSAGLFSEQFF.

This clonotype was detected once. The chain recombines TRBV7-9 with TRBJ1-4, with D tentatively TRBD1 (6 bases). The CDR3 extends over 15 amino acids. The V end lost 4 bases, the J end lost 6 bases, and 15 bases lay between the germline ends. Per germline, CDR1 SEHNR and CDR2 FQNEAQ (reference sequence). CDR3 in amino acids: CASSSLPGEDEKLFF. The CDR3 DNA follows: TGTGCCAGCAGCTCCCTCCCAGGGGAGGATGAAAAACTGTTTTTT.

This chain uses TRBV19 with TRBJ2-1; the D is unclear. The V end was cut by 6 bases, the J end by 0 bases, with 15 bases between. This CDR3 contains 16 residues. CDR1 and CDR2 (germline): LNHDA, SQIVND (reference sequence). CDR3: CASRGRLASSYNEQFF. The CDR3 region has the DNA TGTGCCAGTAGAGGTAGACTCGCAAGCTCCTACAATGAGCAGTTCTTC.

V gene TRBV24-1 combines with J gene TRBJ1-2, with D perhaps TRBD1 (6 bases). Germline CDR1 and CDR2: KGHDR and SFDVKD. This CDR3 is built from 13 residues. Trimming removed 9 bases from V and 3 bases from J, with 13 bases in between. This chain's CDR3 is CATRAEGDYGYTF. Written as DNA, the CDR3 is TGTGCCACCCGGGCCGAGGGGGACTATGGCTACACCTTC.